This section outlines one T cell receptor (beta chain) sequence together with its context. Antigen: not known. This sample is drawn from a study of cytomegalovirus exposure and HLA in healthy donors. Regarding the study as a whole: Usually a TCR sequence was rare, but some public TCRs were found in many donors.

Measured with immunoSEQ multiplex PCR; TCRdb has only the in-frame clones, and not every one. The data contain roughly 70,000 clones, about 90% of them singletons. Sequencing was done on a sample of PBMCs. The receptor comes from a woman younger than 35 in good health and CMV-seropositive.

Here the CDR3 DNA reads TGCGCCAGCAGCTTGGAGGGGGTAGGCGCGGATGGCTACACCTTC. Protein: CASSLEGVGADGYTF. V and J are TRBV5-1 and TRBJ1-2; the D gene is possibly TRBD1 (6 bases). There are 15 residues in the CDR3. The V gene's germline CDR1 is SGHRS and CDR2 YFSETQ. With 0 bases removed from V and 6 bases from J, the gap between germline ends came to 15 bases.